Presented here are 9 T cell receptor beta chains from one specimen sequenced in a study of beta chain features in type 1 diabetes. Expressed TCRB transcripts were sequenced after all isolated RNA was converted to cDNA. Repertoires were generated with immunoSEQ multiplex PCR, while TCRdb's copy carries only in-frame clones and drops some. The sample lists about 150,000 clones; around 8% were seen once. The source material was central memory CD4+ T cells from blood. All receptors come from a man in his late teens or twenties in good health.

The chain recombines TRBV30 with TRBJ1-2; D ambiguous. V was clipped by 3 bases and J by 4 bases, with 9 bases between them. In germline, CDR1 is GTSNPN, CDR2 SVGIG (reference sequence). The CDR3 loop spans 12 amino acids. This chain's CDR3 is CAWSGGSYGYTF. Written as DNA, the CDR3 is TGTGCCTGGAGCGGAGGCAGCTATGGCTACACCTTC.

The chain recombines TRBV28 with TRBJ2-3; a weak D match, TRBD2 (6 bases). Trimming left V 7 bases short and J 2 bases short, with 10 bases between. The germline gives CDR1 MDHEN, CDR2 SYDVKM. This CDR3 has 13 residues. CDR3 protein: CASNGGFTDTQYF. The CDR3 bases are TGTGCCAGCAACGGGGGTTTCACAGATACGCAGTATTTT.

The CDR3 loop reads CASSQGQGVYNEQFF. In DNA form, the CDR3 reads TGCGCCAGCAGCCAGGGACAGGGGGTCTACAATGAGCAGTTCTTC. The J gene is TRBJ2-1, the V gene TRBV5-1; 11 positions agree with TRBD1. The CDR3 length is 15 residues. V shed 4 bases, J shed 3 bases, and the junction held 3 bases outside the gene matches. Germline assignment: CDR1 SGHRS and CDR2 YFSETQ.

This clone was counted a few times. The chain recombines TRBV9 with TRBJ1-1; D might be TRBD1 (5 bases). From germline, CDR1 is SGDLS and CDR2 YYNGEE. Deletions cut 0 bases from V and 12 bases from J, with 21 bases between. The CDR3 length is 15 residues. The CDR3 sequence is CASSVGIGQPPDTFF. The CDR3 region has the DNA TGTGCCAGCAGCGTAGGTATAGGGCAGCCTCCGGACACTTTCTTT.

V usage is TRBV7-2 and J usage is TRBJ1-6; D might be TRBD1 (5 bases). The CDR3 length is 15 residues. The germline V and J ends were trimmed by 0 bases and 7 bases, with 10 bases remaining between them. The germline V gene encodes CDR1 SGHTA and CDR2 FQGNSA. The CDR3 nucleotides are TGTGCCAGCAGCTTAGCGGTGGGGGGGAATTCACCCCTCCACTTT. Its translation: CASSLAVGGNSPLHF.

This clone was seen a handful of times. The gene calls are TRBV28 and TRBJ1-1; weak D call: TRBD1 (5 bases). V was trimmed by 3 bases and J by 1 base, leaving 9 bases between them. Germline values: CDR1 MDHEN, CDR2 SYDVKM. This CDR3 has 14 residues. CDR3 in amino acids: CASSLLQENTEAFF. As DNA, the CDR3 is TGTGCCAGCAGTTTGTTACAGGAGAACACTGAAGCTTTCTTT.

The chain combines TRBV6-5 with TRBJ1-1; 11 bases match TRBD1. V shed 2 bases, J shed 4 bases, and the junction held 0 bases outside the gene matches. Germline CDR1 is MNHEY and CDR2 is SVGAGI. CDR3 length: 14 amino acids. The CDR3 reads CASSYGTGGTEAFF. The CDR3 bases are TGTGCCAGCAGTTACGGGACAGGGGGCACTGAAGCTTTCTTT.

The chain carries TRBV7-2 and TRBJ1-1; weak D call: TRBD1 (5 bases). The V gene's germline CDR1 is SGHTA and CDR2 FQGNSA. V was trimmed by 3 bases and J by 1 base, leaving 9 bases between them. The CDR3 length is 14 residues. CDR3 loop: CASSFQTGNTEAFF. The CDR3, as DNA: TGTGCCAGCAGCTTCCAAACAGGGAACACTGAAGCTTTCTTT. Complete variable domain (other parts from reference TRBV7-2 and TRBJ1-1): GAGVSQSPSNKVTEKGKDVELRCDPISGHTALYWYRQSLGQGLEFLIYFQGNSAPDKSGLPSDRFSAERTGGSVSTLTIQRTQQEDSAVYLCASSFQTGNTEAFFGQGTRLTVV.

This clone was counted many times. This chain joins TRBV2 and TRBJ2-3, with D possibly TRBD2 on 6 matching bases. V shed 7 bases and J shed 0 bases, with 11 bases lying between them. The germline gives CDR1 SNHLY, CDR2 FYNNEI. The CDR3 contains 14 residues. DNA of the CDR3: TGTGCCAGCACGGGGGACCCGAGCACAGATACGCAGTATTTT. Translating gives CASTGDPSTDTQYF.